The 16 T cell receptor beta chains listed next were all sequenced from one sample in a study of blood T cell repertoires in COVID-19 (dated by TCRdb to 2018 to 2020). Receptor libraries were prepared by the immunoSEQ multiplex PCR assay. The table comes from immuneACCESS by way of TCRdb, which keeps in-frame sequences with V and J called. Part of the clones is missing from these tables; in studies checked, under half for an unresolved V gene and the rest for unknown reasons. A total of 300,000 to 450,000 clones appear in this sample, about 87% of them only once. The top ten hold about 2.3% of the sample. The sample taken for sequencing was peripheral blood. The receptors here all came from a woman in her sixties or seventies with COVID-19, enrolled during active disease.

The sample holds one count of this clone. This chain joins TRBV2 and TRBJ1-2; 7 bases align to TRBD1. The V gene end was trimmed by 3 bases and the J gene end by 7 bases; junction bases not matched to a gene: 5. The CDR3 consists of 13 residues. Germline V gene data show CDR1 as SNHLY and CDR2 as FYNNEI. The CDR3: CASSDRGLRGYTF. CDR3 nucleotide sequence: TGTGCCAGCAGTGACAGGGGGTTGCGTGGCTACACCTTC.

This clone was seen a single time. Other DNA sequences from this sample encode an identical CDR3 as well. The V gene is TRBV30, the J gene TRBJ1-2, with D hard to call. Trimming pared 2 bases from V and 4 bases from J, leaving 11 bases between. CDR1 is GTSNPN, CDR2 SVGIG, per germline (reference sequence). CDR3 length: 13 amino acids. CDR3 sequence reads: CAWSPRGGYGYTF. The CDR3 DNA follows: TGTGCCTGGAGTCCCAGAGGTGGCTATGGCTACACCTTC.

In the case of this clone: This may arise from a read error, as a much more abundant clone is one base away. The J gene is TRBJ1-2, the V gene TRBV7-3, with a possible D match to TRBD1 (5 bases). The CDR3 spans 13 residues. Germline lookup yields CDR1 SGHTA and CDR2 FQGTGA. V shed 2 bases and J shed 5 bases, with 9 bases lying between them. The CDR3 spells CASSLSPGYGYTF. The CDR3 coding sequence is TGTGCCAGCAGCTTATCCCCAGGGTATGGCTACACCTTC.

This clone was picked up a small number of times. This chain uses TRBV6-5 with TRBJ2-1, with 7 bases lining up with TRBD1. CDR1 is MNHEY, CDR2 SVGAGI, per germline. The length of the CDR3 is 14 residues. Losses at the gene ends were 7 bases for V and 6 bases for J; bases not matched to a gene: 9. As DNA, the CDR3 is TGTGCCAGCATCCTAGGGACAGTAAGCAATGAGCAGTTCTTC. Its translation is CASILGTVSNEQFF.

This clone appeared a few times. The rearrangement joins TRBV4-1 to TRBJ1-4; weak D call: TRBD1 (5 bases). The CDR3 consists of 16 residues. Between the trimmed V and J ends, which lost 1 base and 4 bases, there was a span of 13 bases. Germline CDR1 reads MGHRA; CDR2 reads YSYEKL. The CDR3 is CASSQGRLTDNEKLFF. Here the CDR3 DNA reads TGCGCCAGCAGCCAAGGGAGATTGACAGATAATGAAAAACTGTTTTTT.

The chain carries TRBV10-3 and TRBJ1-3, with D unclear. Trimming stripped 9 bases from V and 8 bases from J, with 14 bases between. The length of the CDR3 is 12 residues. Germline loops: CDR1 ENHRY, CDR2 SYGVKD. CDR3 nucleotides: TGTGCCATTTGGTCTGGCGGGGACACCATATATTTT. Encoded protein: CAIWSGGDTIYF.

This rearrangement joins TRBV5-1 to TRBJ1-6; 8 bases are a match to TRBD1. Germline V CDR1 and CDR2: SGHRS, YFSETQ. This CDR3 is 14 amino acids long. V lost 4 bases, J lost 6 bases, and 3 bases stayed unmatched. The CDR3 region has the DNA TGCGCCAGCAGCAAAACAGGGGGTAATTCACCCCTCCACTTT. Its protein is CASSKTGGNSPLHF.

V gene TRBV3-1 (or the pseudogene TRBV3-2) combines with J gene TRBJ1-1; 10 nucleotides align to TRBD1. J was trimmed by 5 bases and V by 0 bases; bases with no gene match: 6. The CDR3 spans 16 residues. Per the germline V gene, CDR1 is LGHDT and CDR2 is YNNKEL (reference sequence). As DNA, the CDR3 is TGTGCCAGCAGCCAAGACAGGACAGGGGGAAAGACTGAAGCTTTCTTT. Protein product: CASSQDRTGGKTEAFF.

Here the CDR3 reads CASSYRSGSTDTQYF. Here the CDR3 DNA reads TGTGCCAGCAGTTACCGTAGCGGTAGCACAGATACGCAGTATTTT. This chain links TRBV6-5 with TRBJ2-3; D might be TRBD2 (6 bases). This CDR3 comprises 15 residues. The germline V and J ends were trimmed by 2 bases and 0 bases, with 9 bases remaining between them. Germline-derived CDR1 and CDR2 are MNHEY and SVGAGI.

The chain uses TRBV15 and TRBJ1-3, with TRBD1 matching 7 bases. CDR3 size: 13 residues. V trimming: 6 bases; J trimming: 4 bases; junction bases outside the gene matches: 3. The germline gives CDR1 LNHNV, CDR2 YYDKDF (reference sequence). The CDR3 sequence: CATSRGLGNTIYF. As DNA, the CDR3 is TGTGCCACCAGTAGGGGGCTGGGAAACACCATATATTTT.

Written as DNA, the CDR3 is TGCGCCAGCAGCCAAGATTGGGCGATCACAGATACGCAGTATTTT. It yields the protein CASSQDWAITDTQYF. This chain connects TRBV4-1 to TRBJ2-3, with D hard to call. The germline V gene encodes CDR1 MGHRA and CDR2 YSYEKL. V lost 0 bases, J lost 2 bases, and 9 bases lay in between. The CDR3 totals 15 residues.

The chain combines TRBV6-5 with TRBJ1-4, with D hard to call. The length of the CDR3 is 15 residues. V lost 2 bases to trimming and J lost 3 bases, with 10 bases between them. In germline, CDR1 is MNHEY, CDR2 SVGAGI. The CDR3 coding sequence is TGTGCCAGCAGTTACGGGCCTCATTCTAATGAAAAACTGTTTTTT. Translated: CASSYGPHSNEKLFF.

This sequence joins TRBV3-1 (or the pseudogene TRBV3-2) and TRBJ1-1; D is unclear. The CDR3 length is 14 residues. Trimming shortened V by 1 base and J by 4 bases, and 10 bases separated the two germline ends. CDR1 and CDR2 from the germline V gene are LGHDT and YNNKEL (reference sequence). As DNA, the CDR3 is TGTGCCAGCAGCCAAGGACGGTCGGGCACTGAAGCTTTCTTT. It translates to CASSQGRSGTEAFF.

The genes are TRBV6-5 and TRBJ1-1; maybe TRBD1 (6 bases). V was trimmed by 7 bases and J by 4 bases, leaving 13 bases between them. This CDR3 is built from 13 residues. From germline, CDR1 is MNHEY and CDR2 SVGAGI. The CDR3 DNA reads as TGTGCCAGCAAAACAGGGATGGGCACTGAAGCTTTCTTT. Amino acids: CASKTGMGTEAFF.

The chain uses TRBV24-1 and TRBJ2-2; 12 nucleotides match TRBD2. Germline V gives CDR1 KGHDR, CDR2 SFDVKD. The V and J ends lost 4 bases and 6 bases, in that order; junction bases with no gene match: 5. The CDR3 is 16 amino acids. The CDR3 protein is CATSDPSGGAPGELFF. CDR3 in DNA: TGTGCCACCAGTGACCCTAGCGGGGGGGCTCCCGGGGAGCTGTTTTTT.

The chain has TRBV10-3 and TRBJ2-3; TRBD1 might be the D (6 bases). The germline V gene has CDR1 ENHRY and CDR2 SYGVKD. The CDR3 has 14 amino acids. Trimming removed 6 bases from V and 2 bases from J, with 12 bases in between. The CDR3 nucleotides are TGTGCCATCAGATCCACAGGGATCACAGATACGCAGTATTTT. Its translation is CAIRSTGITDTQYF.